Below, one T cell receptor beta chain is given with its context. The TCR beta CDR3 regions underwent amplification from RNA transcripts. The workflow started with a first-round RT-PCR run with HTBI primers and then moved on to a second-round multiplex PCR. TCRdb independently ran MiXCR on the multiplex PCR reads; one entry per CDR3 protein. The sample carries roughly 480,000 distinct CDR3 sequences, 13% to 15% recorded once. This CDR3 has 16 residues. Trimming shortened V by 3 bases and J by 0 bases, and 15 bases separated the two germline ends. From germline, CDR1 is MNHNS and CDR2 SASEGT. This sample is drawn from a study of Graves' ophthalmopathy and Graves' hyperthyroidism. At the level of the study: Peripheral blood samples were taken at initial diagnosis, before any treatment.

A diagnosis was made from clinical symptoms together with serum thyroxine, TRAb, thyroid ultrasound and orbital computed tomography. The chain links TRBV6-1 to TRBJ2-7; TRBD1 or TRBD2 may be the D gene (5 bases each). This clonotype was sampled from a young woman with Graves' ophthalmopathy. The sequenced material came from blood. The CDR3 region is CASSEAYRGLSYEQYF. In nucleotides, the CDR3 is TGTGCCAGCAGTGAGGCTTATCGGGGCCTCTCCTACGAGCAGTACTTC.